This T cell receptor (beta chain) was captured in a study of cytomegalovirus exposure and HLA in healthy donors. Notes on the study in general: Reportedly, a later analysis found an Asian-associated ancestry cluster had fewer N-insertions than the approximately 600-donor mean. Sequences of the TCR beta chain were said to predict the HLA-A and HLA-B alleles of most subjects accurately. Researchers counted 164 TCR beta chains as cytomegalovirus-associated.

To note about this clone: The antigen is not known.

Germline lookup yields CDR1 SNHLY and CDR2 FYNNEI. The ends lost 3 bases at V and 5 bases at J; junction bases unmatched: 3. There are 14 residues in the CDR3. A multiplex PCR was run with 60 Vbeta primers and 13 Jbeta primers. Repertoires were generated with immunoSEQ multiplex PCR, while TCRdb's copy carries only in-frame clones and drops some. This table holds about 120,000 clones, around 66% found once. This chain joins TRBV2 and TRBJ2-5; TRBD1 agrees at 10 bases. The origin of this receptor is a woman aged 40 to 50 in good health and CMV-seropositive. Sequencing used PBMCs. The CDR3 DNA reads TGTGCCAGCAGTGATGGGACAGGGGAGGAGACCCAGTACTTC. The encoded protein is CASSDGTGEETQYF.